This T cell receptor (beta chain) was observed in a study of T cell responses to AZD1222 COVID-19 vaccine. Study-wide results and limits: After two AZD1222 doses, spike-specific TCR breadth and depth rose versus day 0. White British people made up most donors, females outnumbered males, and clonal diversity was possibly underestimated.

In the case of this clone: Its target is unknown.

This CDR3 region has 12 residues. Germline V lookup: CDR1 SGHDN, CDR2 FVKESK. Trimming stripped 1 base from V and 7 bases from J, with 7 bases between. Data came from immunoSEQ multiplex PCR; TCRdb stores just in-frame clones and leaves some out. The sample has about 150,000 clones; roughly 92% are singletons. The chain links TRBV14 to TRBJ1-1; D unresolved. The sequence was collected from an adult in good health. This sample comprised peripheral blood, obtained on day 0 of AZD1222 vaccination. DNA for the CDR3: TGTGCCAGCAGCCAAGTTGCGGGTGAAGCTTTCTTT. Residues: CASSQVAGEAFF.